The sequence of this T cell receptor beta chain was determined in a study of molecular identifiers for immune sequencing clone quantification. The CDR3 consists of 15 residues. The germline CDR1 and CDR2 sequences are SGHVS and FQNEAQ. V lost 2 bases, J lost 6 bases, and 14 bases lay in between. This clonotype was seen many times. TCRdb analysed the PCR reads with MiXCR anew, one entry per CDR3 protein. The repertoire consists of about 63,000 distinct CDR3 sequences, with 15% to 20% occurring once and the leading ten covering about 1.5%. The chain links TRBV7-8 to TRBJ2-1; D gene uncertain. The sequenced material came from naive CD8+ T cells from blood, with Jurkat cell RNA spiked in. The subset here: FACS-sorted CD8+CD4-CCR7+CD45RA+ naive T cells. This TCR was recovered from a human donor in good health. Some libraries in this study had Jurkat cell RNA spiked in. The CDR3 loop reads CASSLSPYLGNEQFF. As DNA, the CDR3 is TGTGCCAGCAGCTTATCTCCTTATCTAGGCAATGAGCAGTTCTTC.